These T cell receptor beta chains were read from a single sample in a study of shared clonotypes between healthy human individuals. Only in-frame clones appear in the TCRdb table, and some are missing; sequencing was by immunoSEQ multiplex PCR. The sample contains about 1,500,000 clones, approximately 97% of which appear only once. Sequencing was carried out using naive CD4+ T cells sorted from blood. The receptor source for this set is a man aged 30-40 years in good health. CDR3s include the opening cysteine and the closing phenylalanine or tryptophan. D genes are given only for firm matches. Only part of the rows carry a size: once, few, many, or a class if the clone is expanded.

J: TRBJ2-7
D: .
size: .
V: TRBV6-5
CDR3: CASSRTQTYEQYF
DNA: TGTGCCAGCAGTCGGACGCAAACCTACGAGCAGTACTTC

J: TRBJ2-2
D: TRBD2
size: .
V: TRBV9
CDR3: CASSVGLAGGPTGELFF
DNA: TGTGCCAGCAGCGTAGGACTAGCGGGAGGGCCCACCGGGGAGCTGTTTTTT

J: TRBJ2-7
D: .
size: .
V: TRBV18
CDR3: CASSPSRTTYEQYF
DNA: TGTGCCAGCTCACCGTCGCGTACGACCTACGAGCAGTACTTC

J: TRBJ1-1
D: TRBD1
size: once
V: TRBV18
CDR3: CASSLRDSLTLPAFF
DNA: TGTGCCAGCTCACTCCGGGACAGCCTCACTCTACCAGCTTTCTTT

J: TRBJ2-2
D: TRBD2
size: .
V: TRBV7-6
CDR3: CASSLGTRNTGELFF
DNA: TGTGCCAGCAGCTTAGGGACTAGGAACACCGGGGAGCTGTTTTTT

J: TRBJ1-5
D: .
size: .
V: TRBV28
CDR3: CARHPEGGNQPQHF
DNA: TGTGCCAGACATCCGGAGGGGGGCAATCAGCCCCAGCATTTT

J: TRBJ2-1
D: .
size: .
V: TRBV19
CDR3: CATLRPGSPEQFF
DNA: TGTGCCACCCTGCGCCCGGGAAGCCCGGAGCAGTTCTTC

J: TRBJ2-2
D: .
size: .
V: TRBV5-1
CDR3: CASSYGQGLTGELFF
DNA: TGCGCCAGCAGCTATGGTCAGGGGCTCACCGGGGAGCTGTTTTTT

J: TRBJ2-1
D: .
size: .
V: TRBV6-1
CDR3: CASRFVSRYNEQFF
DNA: TGTGCCAGCAGATTTGTTTCGCGTTACAATGAGCAGTTCTTC

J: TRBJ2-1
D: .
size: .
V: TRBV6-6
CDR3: CASSYPRGVYNEQFF
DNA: TGTGCCAGCAGTTACCCGAGGGGGGTCTACAATGAGCAGTTCTTC

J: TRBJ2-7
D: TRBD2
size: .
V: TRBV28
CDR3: CASRDNSPSGLHLYEQYF
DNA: TGTGCCAGCAGAGACAATTCCCCATCGGGACTACACCTCTACGAGCAGTACTTC

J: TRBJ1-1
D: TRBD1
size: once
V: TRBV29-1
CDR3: CSGVVTGVQTEAFF
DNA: TGCAGCGGGGTGGTCACAGGGGTACAGACTGAAGCTTTCTTT

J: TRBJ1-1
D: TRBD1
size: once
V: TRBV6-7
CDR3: CASSSDRGGDTEAFF
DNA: TGTGCCAGCAGTTCTGACAGGGGCGGCGACACTGAAGCTTTCTTT

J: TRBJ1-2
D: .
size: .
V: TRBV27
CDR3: CASRSGSSNYGYTF
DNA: TGTGCCAGCAGATCAGGGTCTTCTAACTATGGCTACACCTTC

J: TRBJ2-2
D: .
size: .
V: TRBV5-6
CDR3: CASSFLNGENTGELFF
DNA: TGTGCCAGCAGCTTTTTGAACGGTGAGAACACCGGGGAGCTGTTTTTT

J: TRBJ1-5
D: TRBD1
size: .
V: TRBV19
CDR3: CASSIVHARGSNQPQHF
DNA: TGTGCCAGTAGTATCGTTCATGCCAGGGGGAGCAATCAGCCCCAGCATTTT

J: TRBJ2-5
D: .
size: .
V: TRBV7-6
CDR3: CASSSAGLRNVRETQYF
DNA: TGTGCCAGCAGCTCTGCAGGCCTCCGGAATGTCAGGGAGACCCAGTACTTC

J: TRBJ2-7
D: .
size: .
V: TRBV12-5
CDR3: CASVTSLYEQYF
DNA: TGTGCTAGTGTTACTAGCCTCTACGAGCAGTACTTC

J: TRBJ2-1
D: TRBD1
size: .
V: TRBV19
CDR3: CASSIEGQWYNEQFF
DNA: TGTGCCAGTAGTATAGAGGGACAGTGGTACAATGAGCAGTTCTTC

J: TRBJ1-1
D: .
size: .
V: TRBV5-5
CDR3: CASSLISRATEAFF
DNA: TGTGCCAGCAGCTTGATCAGCAGGGCCACTGAAGCTTTCTTT

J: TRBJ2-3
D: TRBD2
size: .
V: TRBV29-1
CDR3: CSVRRLAGVGTDTQYF
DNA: TGCAGCGTTAGGCGACTAGCGGGAGTTGGGACAGATACGCAGTATTTT

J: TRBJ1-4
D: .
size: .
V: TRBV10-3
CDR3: CAISENGWPGDEKLFF
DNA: TGTGCCATCAGTGAAAATGGCTGGCCAGGGGACGAAAAACTGTTTTTT

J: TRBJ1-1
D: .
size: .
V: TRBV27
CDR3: CASSLRTGTATEAFF
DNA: TGTGCCAGCAGTTTAAGAACCGGCACGGCGACTGAAGCTTTCTTT

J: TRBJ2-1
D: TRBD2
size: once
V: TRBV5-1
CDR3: CASSSRTSGRINEQFF
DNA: TGCGCCAGCAGCTCGAGGACTAGCGGGAGGATCAATGAGCAGTTCTTC

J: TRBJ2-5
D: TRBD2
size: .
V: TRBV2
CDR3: CASRGLAGAPGTQYF
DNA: TGTGCCAGCAGGGGACTAGCGGGAGCCCCGGGGACCCAGTACTTC

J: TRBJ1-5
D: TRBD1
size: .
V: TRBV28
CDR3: CASSARQGAGNQPQHF
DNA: TGTGCCAGCAGCGCCCGACAGGGGGCTGGCAATCAGCCCCAGCATTTT

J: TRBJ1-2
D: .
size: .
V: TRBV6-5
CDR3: CASSTAGRNGYTF
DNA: TGTGCCAGCTCTACTGCGGGACGAAATGGCTACACCTTC

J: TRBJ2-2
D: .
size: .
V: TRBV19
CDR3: CASSERRGFTGELFF
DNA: TGTGCCAGTAGCGAGCGGAGAGGGTTCACCGGGGAGCTGTTTTTT

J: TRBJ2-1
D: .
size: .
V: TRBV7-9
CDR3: CASSSRDTNNEQFF
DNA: TGTGCCAGCAGCTCTCGCGACACGAACAATGAGCAGTTCTTC

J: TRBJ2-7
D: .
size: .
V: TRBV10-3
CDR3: CAIRDGPSYEQYF
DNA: TGTGCCATCCGGGACGGACCCTCCTACGAGCAGTACTTC

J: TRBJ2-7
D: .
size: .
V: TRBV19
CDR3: CASRAQSSSYEQYF
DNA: TGTGCCAGTAGAGCACAGTCAAGCTCCTACGAGCAGTACTTC

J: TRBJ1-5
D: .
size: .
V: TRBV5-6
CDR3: CASSFVRDSGNQPQHF
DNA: TGTGCCAGCAGCTTTGTCCGCGATTCGGGCAATCAGCCCCAGCATTTT

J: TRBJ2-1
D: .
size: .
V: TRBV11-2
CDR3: CASSPATGIVDEQFF
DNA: TGTGCCAGCAGCCCGGCTACGGGAATAGTAGATGAGCAGTTCTTC

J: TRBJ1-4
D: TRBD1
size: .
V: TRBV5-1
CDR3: CASSSQGTTNEKLFF
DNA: TGCGCCAGCAGCTCACAGGGGACAACTAATGAAAAACTGTTTTTT

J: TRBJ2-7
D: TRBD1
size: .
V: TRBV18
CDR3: CASSPPMGQGDTYEQYF
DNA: TGTGCCAGCTCACCACCGATGGGACAGGGTGATACCTACGAGCAGTACTTC

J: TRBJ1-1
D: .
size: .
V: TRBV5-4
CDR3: CASSMRGPSTEAFF
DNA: TGTGCCAGCAGTATGAGGGGCCCGAGCACTGAAGCTTTCTTT

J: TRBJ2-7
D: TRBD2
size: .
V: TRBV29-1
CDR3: CSVGGRGGLYEQYF
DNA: TGCAGCGTTGGGGGAAGGGGAGGGTTATACGAGCAGTACTTC

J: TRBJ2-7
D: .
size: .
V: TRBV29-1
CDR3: CSVVRQPAYEQYF
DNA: TGCAGCGTTGTTAGGCAGCCAGCCTACGAGCAGTACTTC

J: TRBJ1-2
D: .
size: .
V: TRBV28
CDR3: CASSFLTGLVDGYTF
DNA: TGTGCCAGCAGTTTTCTGACAGGCTTGGTCGATGGCTACACCTTC

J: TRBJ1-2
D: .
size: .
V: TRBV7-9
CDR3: CASSLEIMGTQDGYTF
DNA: TGTGCCAGCAGCTTAGAAATAATGGGGACTCAAGATGGCTACACCTTC

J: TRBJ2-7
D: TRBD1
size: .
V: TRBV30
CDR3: CAWQQGGEQYF
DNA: TGTGCCTGGCAACAGGGGGGCGAGCAGTACTTC

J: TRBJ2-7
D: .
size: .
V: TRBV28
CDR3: CASSRPATYAYEQYF
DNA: TGTGCCAGCAGCAGACCGGCGACTTACGCCTACGAGCAGTACTTC

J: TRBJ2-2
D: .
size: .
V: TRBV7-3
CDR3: CASSPTGNTGELFF
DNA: TGTGCCAGCAGCCCGACAGGGAACACCGGGGAGCTGTTTTTT

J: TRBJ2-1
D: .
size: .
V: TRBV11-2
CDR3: CASSVEPTYNEQFF
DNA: TGTGCCAGCAGCGTCGAACCCACCTACAATGAGCAGTTCTTC

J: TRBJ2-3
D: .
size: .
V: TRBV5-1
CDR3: CASSLEQGTDTQYF
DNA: TGCGCCAGCAGCTTGGAACAAGGCACAGATACGCAGTATTTT

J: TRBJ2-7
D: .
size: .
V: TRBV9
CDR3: CASSPWPTNSYEQYF
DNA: TGTGCCAGCAGCCCTTGGCCTACAAACTCCTACGAGCAGTACTTC

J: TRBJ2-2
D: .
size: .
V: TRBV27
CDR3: CASSFIGGGGELFF
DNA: TGTGCCAGCAGTTTTATTGGGGGTGGCGGGGAGCTGTTTTTT

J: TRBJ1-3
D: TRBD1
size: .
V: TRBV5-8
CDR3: CASSFIQGALGNTIYF
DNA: TGTGCCAGCAGCTTTATACAGGGGGCTCTCGGAAACACCATATATTTT

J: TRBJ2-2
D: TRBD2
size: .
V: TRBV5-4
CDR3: CASSQEPSGRSNTGELFF
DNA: TGCGCCAGCAGCCAAGAACCTAGCGGGAGGTCGAACACCGGGGAGCTGTTTTTT

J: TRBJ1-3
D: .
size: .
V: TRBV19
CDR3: CASNGRGRTSGNTIYF
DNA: TGTGCCAGTAATGGTCGAGGACGTACCTCTGGAAACACCATATATTTT

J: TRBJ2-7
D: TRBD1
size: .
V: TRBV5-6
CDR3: CASSPGQGSTYEQYF
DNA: TGTGCCAGCAGCCCAGGACAGGGGTCCACCTACGAGCAGTACTTC

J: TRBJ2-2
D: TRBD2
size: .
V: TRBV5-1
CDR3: CASSTLAGDSPGELFF
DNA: TGCGCCAGCAGCACCCTAGCGGGAGATAGTCCTGGGGAGCTGTTTTTT

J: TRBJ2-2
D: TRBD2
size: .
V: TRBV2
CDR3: CASSRLAGTGELFF
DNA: TGTGCCAGCAGTCGACTAGCGGGAACCGGGGAGCTGTTTTTT

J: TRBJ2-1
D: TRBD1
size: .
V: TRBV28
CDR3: CASSVTGGSEQFF
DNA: TGTGCCAGCAGTGTCACAGGGGGCAGTGAGCAGTTCTTC

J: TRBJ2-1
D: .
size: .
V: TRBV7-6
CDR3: CASSSPWTASSSYNEQFF
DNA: TGTGCCAGCAGCTCCCCCTGGACAGCCTCAAGCTCCTACAATGAGCAGTTCTTC

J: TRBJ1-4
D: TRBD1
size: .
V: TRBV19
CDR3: CASRPAGTGMEKLFF
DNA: TGTGCCAGTAGGCCTGCCGGGACAGGGATGGAAAAACTGTTTTTT

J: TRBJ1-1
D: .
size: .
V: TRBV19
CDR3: CASTNPLGGTEAFF
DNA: TGTGCCAGTACCAACCCGCTCGGGGGAACTGAAGCTTTCTTT